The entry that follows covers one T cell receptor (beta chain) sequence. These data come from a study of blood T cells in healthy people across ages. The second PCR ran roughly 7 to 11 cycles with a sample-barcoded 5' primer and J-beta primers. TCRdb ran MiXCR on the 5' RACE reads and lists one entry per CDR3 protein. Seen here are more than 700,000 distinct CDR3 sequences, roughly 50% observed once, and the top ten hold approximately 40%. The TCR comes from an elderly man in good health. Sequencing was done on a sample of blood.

The CDR3 coding sequence is TGTGCCAGCAGCCAAGATTTGGCGGGAGGGTACAATGAGCAGTTCTTC. Its translation: CASSQDLAGGYNEQFF. The chain employs TRBV3-1 and TRBJ2-1, with 9 bases that match TRBD2. This CDR3 is 16 amino acids long. Looked up from germline, CDR1 is LGHDT and CDR2 is YNNKEL (reference sequence). V lost 0 bases, J lost 4 bases, and 4 bases stayed unmatched.